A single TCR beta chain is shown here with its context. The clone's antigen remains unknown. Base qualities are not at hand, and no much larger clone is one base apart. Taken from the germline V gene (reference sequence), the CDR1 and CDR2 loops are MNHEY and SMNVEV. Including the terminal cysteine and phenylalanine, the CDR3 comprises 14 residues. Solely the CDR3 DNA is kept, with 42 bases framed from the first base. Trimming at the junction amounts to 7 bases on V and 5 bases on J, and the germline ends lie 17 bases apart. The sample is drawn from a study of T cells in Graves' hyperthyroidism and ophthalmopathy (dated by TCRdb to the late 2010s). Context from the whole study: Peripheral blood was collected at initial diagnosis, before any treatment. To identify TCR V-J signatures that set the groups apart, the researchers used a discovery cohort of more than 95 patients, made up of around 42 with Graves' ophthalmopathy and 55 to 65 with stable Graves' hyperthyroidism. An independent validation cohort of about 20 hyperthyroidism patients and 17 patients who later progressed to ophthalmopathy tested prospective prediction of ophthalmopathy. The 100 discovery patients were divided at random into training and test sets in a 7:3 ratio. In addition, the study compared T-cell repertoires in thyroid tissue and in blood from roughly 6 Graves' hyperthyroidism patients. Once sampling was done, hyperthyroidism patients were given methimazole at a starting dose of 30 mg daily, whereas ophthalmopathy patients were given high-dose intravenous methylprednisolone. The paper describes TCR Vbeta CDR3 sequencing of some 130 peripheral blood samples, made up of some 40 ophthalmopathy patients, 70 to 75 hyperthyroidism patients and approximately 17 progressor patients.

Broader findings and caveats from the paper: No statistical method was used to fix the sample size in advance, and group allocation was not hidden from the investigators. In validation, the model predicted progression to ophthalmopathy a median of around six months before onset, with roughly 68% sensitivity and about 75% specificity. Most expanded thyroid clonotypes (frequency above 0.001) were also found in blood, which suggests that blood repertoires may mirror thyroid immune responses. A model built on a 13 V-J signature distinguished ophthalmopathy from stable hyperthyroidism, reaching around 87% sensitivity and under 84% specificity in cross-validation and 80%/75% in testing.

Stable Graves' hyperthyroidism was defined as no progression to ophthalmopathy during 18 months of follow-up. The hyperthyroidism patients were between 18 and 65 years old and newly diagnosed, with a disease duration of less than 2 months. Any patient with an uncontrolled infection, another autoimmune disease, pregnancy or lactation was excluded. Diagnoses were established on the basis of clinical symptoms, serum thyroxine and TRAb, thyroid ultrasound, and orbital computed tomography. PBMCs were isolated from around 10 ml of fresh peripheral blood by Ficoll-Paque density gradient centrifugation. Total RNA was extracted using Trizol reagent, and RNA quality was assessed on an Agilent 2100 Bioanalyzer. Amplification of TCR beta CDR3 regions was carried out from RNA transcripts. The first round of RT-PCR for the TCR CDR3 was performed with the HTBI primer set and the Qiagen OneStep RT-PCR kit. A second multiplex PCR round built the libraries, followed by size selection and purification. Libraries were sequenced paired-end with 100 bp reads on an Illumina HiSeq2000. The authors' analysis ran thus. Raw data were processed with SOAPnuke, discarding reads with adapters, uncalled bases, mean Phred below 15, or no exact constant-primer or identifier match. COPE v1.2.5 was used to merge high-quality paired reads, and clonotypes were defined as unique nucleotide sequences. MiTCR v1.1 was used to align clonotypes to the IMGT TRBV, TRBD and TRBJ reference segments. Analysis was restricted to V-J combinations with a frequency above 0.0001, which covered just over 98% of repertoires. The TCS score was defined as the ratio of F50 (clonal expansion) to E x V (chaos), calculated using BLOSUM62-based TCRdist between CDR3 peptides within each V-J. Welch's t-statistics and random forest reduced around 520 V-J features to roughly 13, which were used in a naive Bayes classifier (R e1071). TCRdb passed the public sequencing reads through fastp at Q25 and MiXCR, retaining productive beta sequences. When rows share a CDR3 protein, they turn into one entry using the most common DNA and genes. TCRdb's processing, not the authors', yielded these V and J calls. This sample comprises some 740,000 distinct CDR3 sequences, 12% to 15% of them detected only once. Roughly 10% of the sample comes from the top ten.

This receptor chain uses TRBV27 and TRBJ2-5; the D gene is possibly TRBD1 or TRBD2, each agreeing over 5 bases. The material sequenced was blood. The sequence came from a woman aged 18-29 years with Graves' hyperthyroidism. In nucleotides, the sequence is TGTGCCAGCATCCCCCGGCTAGGGGAGGAGACCCAGTACTTC. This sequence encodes CASIPRLGEETQYF.